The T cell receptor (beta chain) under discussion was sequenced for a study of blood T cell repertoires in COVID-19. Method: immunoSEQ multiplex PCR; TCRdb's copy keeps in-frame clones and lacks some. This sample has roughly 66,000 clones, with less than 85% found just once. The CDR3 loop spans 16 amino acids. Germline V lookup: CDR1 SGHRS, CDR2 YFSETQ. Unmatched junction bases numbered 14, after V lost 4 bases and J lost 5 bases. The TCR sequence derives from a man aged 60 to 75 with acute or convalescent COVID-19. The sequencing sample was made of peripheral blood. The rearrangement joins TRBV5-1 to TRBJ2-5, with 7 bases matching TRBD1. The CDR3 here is CASSLDVGGDRETQYF. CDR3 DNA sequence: TGCGCCAGCAGCCTTGATGTAGGGGGCGATAGGGAGACCCAGTACTTC.